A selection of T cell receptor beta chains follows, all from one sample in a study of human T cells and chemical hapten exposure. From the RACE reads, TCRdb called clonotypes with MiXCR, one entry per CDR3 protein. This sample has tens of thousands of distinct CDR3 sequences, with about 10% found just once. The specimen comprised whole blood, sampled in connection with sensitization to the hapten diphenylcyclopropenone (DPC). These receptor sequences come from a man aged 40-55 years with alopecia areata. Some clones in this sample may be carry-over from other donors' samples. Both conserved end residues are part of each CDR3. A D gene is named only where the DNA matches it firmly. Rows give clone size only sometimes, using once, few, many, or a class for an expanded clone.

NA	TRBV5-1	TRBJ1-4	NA	CASSSVGAMGEKLFF	TGCGCCAGCAGCTCGGTCGGGGCCATGGGTGAAAAACTGTTTTTT
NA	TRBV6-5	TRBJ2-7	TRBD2	CASSRSGTEQYF	TGTGCCAGCAGCCGAAGCGGGACTGAGCAGTACTTC
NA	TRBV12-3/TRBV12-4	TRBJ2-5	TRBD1	CASSFGQGITQYF	TGTGCCAGCAGTTTCGGACAGGGCATAACCCAGTACTTC
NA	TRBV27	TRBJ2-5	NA	CASSPRAQETQYF	TGTGCCAGCAGTCCTCGGGCCCAAGAGACCCAGTACTTC
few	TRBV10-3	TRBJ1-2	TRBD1	CATGGQGILGYTF	TGTGCCACAGGAGGACAGGGAATTTTGGGCTACACCTTC
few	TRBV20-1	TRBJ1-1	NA	CSAHHLVLMNTEAFF	TGCAGTGCCCACCACCTCGTACTCATGAACACTGAAGCTTTCTTT
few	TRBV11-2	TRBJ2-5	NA	CASSSSVKETQYF	TGTGCCAGCAGCTCGTCGGTAAAGGAGACCCAGTACTTC
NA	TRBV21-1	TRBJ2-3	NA	CASSHRGCYTDTQYF	TGTGCCAGCAGCCACCGGGGGTGTTACACAGATACGCAGTATTTT
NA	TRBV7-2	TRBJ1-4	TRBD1	CASSSTGGSNEKLFF	TGTGCCAGCAGCTCTACAGGGGGCTCTAATGAAAAACTGTTTTTT
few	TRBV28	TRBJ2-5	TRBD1	CASSLERTGGMETQYF	TGTGCCAGCAGTTTAGAGAGGACAGGGGGCATGGAGACCCAGTACTTC
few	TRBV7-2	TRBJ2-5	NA	CASSPQGQETQYF	TGTGCCAGCAGCCCGCAGGGTCAGGAGACCCAGTACTTC
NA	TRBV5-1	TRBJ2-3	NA	CASRQDTQYF	TGCGCCAGCAGACAAGATACGCAGTATTTT
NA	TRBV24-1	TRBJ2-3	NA	CATSDSATDTQYF	TGTGCCACCAGTGATTCGGCGACAGATACGCAGTATTTT
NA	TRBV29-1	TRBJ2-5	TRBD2	CSVHPPGREKTQYF	TGCAGCGTTCATCCCCCAGGGAGGGAAAAGACCCAGTACTTC
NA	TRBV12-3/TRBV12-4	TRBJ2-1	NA	CASSLMSGVTYNEQFF	TGTGCCAGCAGTTTGATGTCCGGGGTCACCTACAATGAGCAGTTCTTC
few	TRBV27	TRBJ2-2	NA	CASSTLDTGAPGELFF	TGTGCCAGCAGCACACTTGACACGGGGGCGCCCGGGGAGCTGTTTTTT
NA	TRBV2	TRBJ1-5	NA	CASSDIRDINQPQHF	TGTGCCAGCAGTGATATTCGGGATATCAATCAGCCCCAGCATTTT
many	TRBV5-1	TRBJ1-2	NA	CASSLGHGGTYGYTF	TGCGCCAGCAGCTTGGGGCACGGGGGCACATATGGCTACACCTTC
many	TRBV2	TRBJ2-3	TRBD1	CASLRTGQGTDTQYF	TGTGCCAGCCTAAGAACAGGACAGGGCACAGATACGCAGTATTTT
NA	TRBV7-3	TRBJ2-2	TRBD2	CASSRFSSGNTGELFF	TGTGCCAGCAGCCGATTCTCTAGCGGGAACACCGGGGAGCTGTTTTTT
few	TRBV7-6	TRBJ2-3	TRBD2	CASSLAAGGPTDTQYF	TGTGCCAGCAGCCTGGCTGCGGGAGGGCCAACAGATACGCAGTATTTT
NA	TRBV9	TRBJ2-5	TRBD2	CASSVGRASGAQETQYF	TGTGCCAGCAGCGTAGGTAGGGCTAGCGGGGCCCAAGAGACCCAGTACTTC
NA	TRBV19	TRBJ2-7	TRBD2	CASSTRGSGSSEQYF	TGTGCCAGTAGTACCCGGGGTAGCGGGAGCTCCGAGCAGTACTTC
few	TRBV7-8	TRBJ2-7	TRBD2	CASSLGLAGAQEQYF	TGTGCCAGCAGCTTAGGTCTAGCGGGGGCTCAGGAGCAGTACTTC
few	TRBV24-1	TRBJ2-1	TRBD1	CATSGTGSYNEQFF	TGTGCCACCAGTGGGACAGGTTCGTACAATGAGCAGTTCTTC
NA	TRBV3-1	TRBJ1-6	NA	CASSQDFSPLHF	TGTGCCAGCAGCCAAGACTTTTCACCCCTCCACTTT
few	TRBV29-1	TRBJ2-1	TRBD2	CSVEVGLAFF	TGCAGCGTTGAAGTTGGACTAGCGTTCTTC
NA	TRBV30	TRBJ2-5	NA	CAWNQGAEETQYF	TGTGCCTGGAACCAAGGGGCAGAAGAGACCCAGTACTTC
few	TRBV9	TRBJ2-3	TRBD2	CASSAGTSTSDTQYF	TGTGCCAGCAGCGCCGGGACTAGCACTTCAGATACGCAGTATTTT
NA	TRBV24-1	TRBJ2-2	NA	CATSERIAGRIGELFF	TGTGCCACCAGTGAAAGGATCGCAGGGCGTATCGGGGAGCTGTTTTTT
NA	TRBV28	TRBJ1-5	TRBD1	CASSFLRDSLNQPQHF	TGTGCCAGCAGTTTTCTTAGGGACAGCCTTAATCAGCCCCAGCATTTT
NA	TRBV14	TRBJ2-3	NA	CASSQKVEDTQYF	TGTGCCAGCAGCCAAAAAGTAGAGGATACGCAGTATTTT
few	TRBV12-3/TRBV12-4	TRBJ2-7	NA	CASSPRQYEQYF	TGTGCCAGCAGTCCCCGTCAGTACGAGCAGTACTTC
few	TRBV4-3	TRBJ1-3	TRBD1	CASSHGTAGNTIYF	TGCGCCAGCAGCCACGGGACAGCCGGAAACACCATATATTTT
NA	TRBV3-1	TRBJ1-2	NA	CASSPFRGGGYTF	TGTGCCAGCAGCCCGTTCAGGGGCGGTGGCTACACCTTC
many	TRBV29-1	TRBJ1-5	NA	CSVHNGGGQPQHF	TGCAGCGTTCACAATGGGGGTGGTCAGCCCCAGCATTTT
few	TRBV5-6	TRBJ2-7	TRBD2	CASTKSGDSYEQYF	TGTGCCAGCACCAAGAGCGGGGACTCCTACGAGCAGTACTTC
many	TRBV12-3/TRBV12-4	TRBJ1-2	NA	CASSTGHGYTF	TGTGCCAGCAGCACAGGCCATGGCTACACCTTC
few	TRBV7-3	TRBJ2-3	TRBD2	CASSPGLAGMDTQYF	TGTGCCAGCAGCCCGGGACTAGCGGGAATGGATACGCAGTATTTT
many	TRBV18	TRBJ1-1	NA	CASSPPAGVVTEAFF	TGTGCCAGCTCACCACCCGCCGGGGTAGTCACTGAAGCTTTCTTT
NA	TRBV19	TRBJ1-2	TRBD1	CASSIGTGEWSGYTF	TGTGCCAGTAGTATAGGAACAGGGGAATGGTCTGGCTACACCTTC
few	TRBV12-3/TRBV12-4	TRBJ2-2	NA	CASSLQSLLGHTGELFF	TGTGCCAGCAGTCTGCAATCTTTACTAGGCCACACCGGGGAGCTGTTTTTT
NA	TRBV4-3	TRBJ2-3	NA	CASSQGASDTQYF	TGCGCCAGCAGCCAGGGAGCGTCAGATACGCAGTATTTT
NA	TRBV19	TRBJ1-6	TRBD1	CASSRGTGEVRNSPLHF	TGTGCCAGTAGTAGGGGGACAGGGGAGGTGAGAAATTCACCCCTCCACTTT
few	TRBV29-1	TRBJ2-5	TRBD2	CSVPSGSAGETQYF	TGCAGCGTGCCCAGCGGGAGCGCGGGGGAGACCCAGTACTTC
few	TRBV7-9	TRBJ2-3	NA	CASSPATDTQYF	TGTGCCAGCAGCCCGGCCACAGATACGCAGTATTTT